A selection of T cell receptor beta chains follows, all from one sample in a study of cytomegalovirus exposure and HLA in healthy donors. Generated by immunoSEQ multiplex PCR, the TCRdb table keeps only in-frame clones and is missing some. This sample carries 80,000 to 100,000 clones, about 60% of them seen once, and the ten largest clones take about 15%. The specimen sequenced was PBMCs. These TCRs come from a woman in her 40s in good health and CMV-seropositive. CDR3s leave out the opening cysteine and the closing phenylalanine or tryptophan.

J: TRBJ2-7; V: TRBV18; CDR3: ASSPGAYEQY
J: TRBJ2-3; V: TRBV7-9; CDR3: ASSPPRSGVSTDTQY
J: TRBJ2-5; V: TRBV6-5; CDR3: ATELAGGFTQY
J: TRBJ1-5; V: TRBV15; CDR3: ATSRDRGNQPQH
J: TRBJ1-5; V: TRBV27; CDR3: ASSPVADYSNQPQH
J: TRBJ2-1; V: TRBV5-8; CDR3: ASSFTSGRYNEQF
J: TRBJ2-1; V: TRBV7-9; CDR3: ASRFGLAETYNEQF
J: TRBJ2-7; V: TRBV28; CDR3: ASRGRDSYEQY
J: TRBJ1-4; V: TRBV28; CDR3: ASSSTGTTNEKLF
J: TRBJ1-1; V: TRBV7-2; CDR3: ASGGVWTEAF
J: TRBJ2-7; V: TRBV5-4; CDR3: ASSLGQGVTSYEQY
J: TRBJ2-3; V: TRBV7-2; CDR3: ASSLASFTDTQY
J: TRBJ1-1; V: TRBV29-1; CDR3: SVEGVYEAF
J: TRBJ2-4; V: TRBV29-1; CDR3: SVALASGDLAKNIQY
J: TRBJ1-1; V: TRBV2; CDR3: ATRGSQSGRAF
J: TRBJ2-5; V: TRBV15; CDR3: ATEEDTGLGRY
J: TRBJ2-1; V: TRBV28; CDR3: ASSLSGLAGGEQF
J: TRBJ2-5; V: TRBV2; CDR3: ASSETGGGVQETQY
J: TRBJ2-7; V: TRBV5-1; CDR3: ASSLDIAGVVYEQY
J: TRBJ1-1; V: TRBV4-3; CDR3: ASSQDRLSQDTEAF
J: TRBJ2-7; V: TRBV29-1; CDR3: SVGFRGQGEQY
J: TRBJ2-3; V: TRBV6-5; CDR3: ASTGTSMMGDTQY
J: TRBJ2-3; V: TRBV6-5; CDR3: ASNRPTDTQY
J: TRBJ2-2; V: TRBV11-3; CDR3: ASSLVGGSAGELF
J: TRBJ2-7; V: TRBV7-9; CDR3: ASSDTGLAAWGSYEQY
J: TRBJ1-5; V: TRBV18; CDR3: ASSPRAGTLNQPQH
J: TRBJ2-3; V: TRBV7-9; CDR3: AREGRDTQY
J: TRBJ1-1; V: TRBV7-9; CDR3: ASKDRQGTEAF
J: TRBJ2-7; V: TRBV2; CDR3: ASSSRDSAYEQY
J: TRBJ1-1; V: TRBV6-5; CDR3: ASSYGTQNTEAF
J: TRBJ2-1; V: TRBV7-3; CDR3: ASSPHAAPTSGRRRYEQF
J: TRBJ2-2; V: TRBV29-1; CDR3: SVGGQGILDGELF
J: TRBJ2-7; V: TRBV29-1; CDR3: SVEDADRGHPGEQY
J: TRBJ1-5; V: TRBV6-5; CDR3: ASSLPRTGSNQPQH
J: TRBJ2-1; V: TRBV2; CDR3: ASRDGTSGTTYNEQF
J: TRBJ2-5; V: TRBV11-3; CDR3: ASSRGGQETQY
J: TRBJ1-2; V: TRBV15; CDR3: ATSRDNGGIYYGYT
J: TRBJ2-3; V: TRBV9; CDR3: ASSSDREADTQY
J: TRBJ1-2; V: TRBV19; CDR3: ASSIATGTDYGYT
J: TRBJ2-3; V: TRBV7-8; CDR3: ASSLISMGGSPDTQY
J: TRBJ1-3; V: TRBV27; CDR3: ASSGRQGSGNTIY
J: TRBJ1-1; V: TRBV5-1; CDR3: ASSPTGTLRTEAF
J: TRBJ1-2; V: TRBV7-9; CDR3: ASSYETGKNYGYT
J: TRBJ2-7; V: TRBV7-2; CDR3: ASSSWTGLIDEQY
J: TRBJ2-7; V: TRBV7-3; CDR3: ASSPGTGGEQY
J: TRBJ1-1; V: TRBV9; CDR3: ASSAWTDLNTEAF
J: TRBJ2-1; V: TRBV10-2; CDR3: ASSWAGRNEQF
J: TRBJ1-1; V: TRBV7-9; CDR3: ASSRTGGGNTEAF
J: TRBJ2-5; V: TRBV12-5; CDR3: ASAWGGRGSLETQY
J: TRBJ2-7; V: TRBV29-1; CDR3: SVTGQGEDEQY
J: TRBJ1-4; V: TRBV4-2; CDR3: ASSHGLGATNEKLF
J: TRBJ2-1; V: TRBV5-5; CDR3: ASSSAMGGNEQF
J: TRBJ1-1; V: TRBV14; CDR3: ASSLGLNTEAF
J: TRBJ2-3; V: TRBV9; CDR3: ASSVGAGPDTQY
J: TRBJ1-1; V: TRBV5-6; CDR3: ASSLRQGGQAF
J: TRBJ2-2; V: TRBV27; CDR3: ASSSGLNTGELF
J: TRBJ1-2; V: TRBV29-1; CDR3: SVLTGTLPAYGYT
J: TRBJ1-3; V: TRBV25-1; CDR3: ASSEDSGPGNTIY
J: TRBJ2-6; V: TRBV5-1; CDR3: ASSLDALPLLSGANVLT
J: TRBJ2-5; V: TRBV5-1; CDR3: ASSLGTSEEETQY